This entry features one TCR beta chain sequence. As yet, its antigen is unknown. Preparation of the TCRbeta library involved a method that used unique molecular identifiers. TCRdb reprocessed the PCR reads with MiXCR, giving one entry per CDR3 protein. In the table there are approximately 650,000 distinct CDR3 sequences, 13% of which are singletons. CDR1 and CDR2 (germline): MGHRA, YSYEKL. The CDR3 has 15 amino acids. The V end lost 5 bases, the J end lost 2 bases, and 13 bases lay between the germline ends. The sample comes from a study of T-cell reconstitution after alpha-beta-depleted transplantation in children. Notes on the study in general: Newly generated T cells supplied most T-cell counts and diversity one year post-transplant.

The rearrangement links TRBV4-1 to TRBJ2-1; D gene unclear. The receptor was isolated from a girl aged 2 to 10 with congenital amegakaryocytic thrombocytopenia, due to receive a stem cell transplant. Sequencing used PBMCs, obtained before TCRalphabeta/CD19-depleted stem cell transplant. CDR3: CASSALQTPYNEQFF. The DNA for the CDR3 is TGCGCCAGCAGCGCACTACAAACCCCCTACAATGAGCAGTTCTTC.